A selection of T cell receptor beta chains follows, all from one sample in a study of blood T cells in healthy people across ages. Via MiXCR, TCRdb re-called the 5' RACE reads, giving one row per CDR3 protein. The sample yields approximately 780,000 distinct CDR3 sequences, roughly 25% seen once. This sample also belongs to another study, concerning T cells of mothers and their children.

Sequenced input: blood. All receptors derive from a boy younger than 18 in good health. Each CDR3 is given with its conserved first and last residue. The D gene is left open where the match is weak. Size is stated for part of the rows, as once, few or many counts, or as a class when the clone is expanded.

cdr3_nt: TGTGCCAGCAGCTCAACAGGGGGCCCCGGAAACACCATATATTTT; cdr3_aa: CASSSTGGPGNTIYF; v_call: TRBV7-6; clone_size: .; d_call: TRBD1; j_call: TRBJ1-3
cdr3_nt: TGTGCCAGCAGTTACAGCGACAGGGACACTGAAGCTTTCTTT; cdr3_aa: CASSYSDRDTEAFF; v_call: TRBV6-6; clone_size: .; d_call: TRBD1; j_call: TRBJ1-1
cdr3_nt: TGCGCCAGCAGAGGGACCGTAGGAGAGGAGCAGTACTTC; cdr3_aa: CASRGTVGEEQYF; v_call: TRBV10-2; clone_size: once; d_call: .; j_call: TRBJ2-7
cdr3_nt: TGTGCCAGCAGCTTAGGACTAGCGCGGGGCACAGATACGCAGTATTTT; cdr3_aa: CASSLGLARGTDTQYF; v_call: TRBV5-4; clone_size: few; d_call: TRBD2; j_call: TRBJ2-3
cdr3_nt: TGCAGCACCTCGCTGGTGACAGGGATGGGATTCATAGCCAAAAACATTCAGTACTTC; cdr3_aa: CSTSLVTGMGFIAKNIQYF; v_call: TRBV29-1; clone_size: .; d_call: TRBD1; j_call: TRBJ2-4
cdr3_nt: TGCGCCAGCAAGCGGGACCCAAGTTGGGTCGAGCAGTACTTC; cdr3_aa: CASKRDPSWVEQYF; v_call: TRBV4-1; clone_size: .; d_call: TRBD2; j_call: TRBJ2-7
cdr3_nt: TGTGCCAGCAGCCCCGCCGGGGGAGGGACCGGCTACACCTTC; cdr3_aa: CASSPAGGGTGYTF; v_call: TRBV7-9; clone_size: .; d_call: .; j_call: TRBJ1-2
cdr3_nt: TGTGCCAGCAGCCGGCCAGCAAACATTCAGTACTTC; cdr3_aa: CASSRPANIQYF; v_call: TRBV28; clone_size: .; d_call: .; j_call: TRBJ2-4
cdr3_nt: TGCAGCGTTGAGGGCAGCTTGAACACTGAAGCTTTCTTT; cdr3_aa: CSVEGSLNTEAFF; v_call: TRBV29-1; clone_size: few; d_call: .; j_call: TRBJ1-1
cdr3_nt: TGTGCCAGCAGCTTATTAAATCAGCCCCAGCATTTT; cdr3_aa: CASSLLNQPQHF; v_call: TRBV7-2; clone_size: .; d_call: .; j_call: TRBJ1-5
cdr3_nt: TGCGCCAGCAGCTTGATCTTCGACGGGACCTACGAGCAGTACTTC; cdr3_aa: CASSLIFDGTYEQYF; v_call: TRBV5-1; clone_size: .; d_call: .; j_call: TRBJ2-7
cdr3_nt: TGTGCCTCCCGGGGCCAGTCGACCTCCTACGAGCAGTACTTC; cdr3_aa: CASRGQSTSYEQYF; v_call: TRBV12-3/TRBV12-4; clone_size: .; d_call: .; j_call: TRBJ2-7
cdr3_nt: TGTGCCAGCAGCCAAAGCCGACGGGGGGGCCACTATGGCTACACCTTC; cdr3_aa: CASSQSRRGGHYGYTF; v_call: TRBV6-2/TRBV6-3; clone_size: few; d_call: .; j_call: TRBJ1-2
cdr3_nt: TGTGCCAGTAGTATCTCCTCGGGGGAATACAATGAGCAGTTCTTC; cdr3_aa: CASSISSGEYNEQFF; v_call: TRBV19; clone_size: few; d_call: .; j_call: TRBJ2-1
cdr3_nt: TGTGCCAGCAGTTTTAGGGTGGTGGAGACCCAGTACTTC; cdr3_aa: CASSFRVVETQYF; v_call: TRBV6-2/TRBV6-3; clone_size: .; d_call: .; j_call: TRBJ2-5
cdr3_nt: TGTGCCAGCAGTTACTCCCCCGGGATCAGTAATGAAAAACTGTTTTTT; cdr3_aa: CASSYSPGISNEKLFF; v_call: TRBV6-7; clone_size: .; d_call: .; j_call: TRBJ1-4
cdr3_nt: TGTGCCAGCAGCCCCCCTATGCGGACAAATGAGCAGTTCTTC; cdr3_aa: CASSPPMRTNEQFF; v_call: TRBV27; clone_size: few; d_call: .; j_call: TRBJ2-1
cdr3_nt: TGTGCCAGTATCCCACCCGGGGCTAATGAAAAACTGTTTTTT; cdr3_aa: CASIPPGANEKLFF; v_call: TRBV21-1; clone_size: few; d_call: .; j_call: TRBJ1-4
cdr3_nt: TGCAGTGCTAGAGATGGTACGGAGACAGGAGCATTCCCCCTCCACTTT; cdr3_aa: CSARDGTETGAFPLHF; v_call: TRBV20-1; clone_size: .; d_call: .; j_call: TRBJ1-6
cdr3_nt: TGTGCCAGCAGCGGAACTAGCGGGGCGCCTTACAATGAGCAGTTCTTC; cdr3_aa: CASSGTSGAPYNEQFF; v_call: TRBV7-2; clone_size: .; d_call: TRBD2; j_call: TRBJ2-1
cdr3_nt: TGTGCCAGCAGTTCCCTCTCAGAAGAGACCCAGTACTTC; cdr3_aa: CASSSLSEETQYF; v_call: TRBV28; clone_size: few; d_call: .; j_call: TRBJ2-5
cdr3_nt: TGTGCCAGCAGATTTGGGGGCAGTGGGTATGGCTACACCTTC; cdr3_aa: CASRFGGSGYGYTF; v_call: TRBV6-1; clone_size: few; d_call: .; j_call: TRBJ1-2